A single sample is the source of the 13 T cell receptor beta chains below, sequenced in a study of T cells after yellow fever vaccination. TCRdb re-called the 5' RACE reads with MiXCR, one entry per CDR3 protein. The table lists 250,000 to 350,000 distinct CDR3 sequences, 6.8% of them singletons. The sample in question was PBMCs, obtained more than 35 days after the first yellow fever vaccination. The receptors shown here come from a young man who received the YFV17D yellow fever vaccine.

The chain uses TRBV7-9 and TRBJ2-3; 10 bases fit TRBD2. The V and J ends lost 3 bases and 8 bases, in that order; junction bases with no gene match: 5. This CDR3 is 14 amino acids long. The germline CDR1 and CDR2 sequences are SEHNR and FQNEAQ (reference sequence). Here the CDR3 reads CASSFGLAGVTQYF. The CDR3 bases are TGTGCCAGCAGCTTCGGTCTAGCGGGGGTTACGCAGTATTTT. Together with reference TRBV7-9 and TRBJ2-3, the CDR3 gives the full variable domain: DTGVSQNPRHKITKRGQNVTFRCDPISEHNRLYWYRQTLGQGPEFLTYFQNEAQLEKSRLLSDRFSAERPKGSFSTLEIQRTEQGDSAMYLCASSFGLAGVTQYFGPGTRLTVL.

The CDR3 DNA reads TGCGCCAGCAGCCAACTATCCCTAGTCCCGGGGGGCCCCTACGAGCAGTACTTC. Protein sequence: CASSQLSLVPGGPYEQYF. The chain combines TRBV4-1 with TRBJ2-7; perhaps TRBD2 as D (7 bases). V was pared by 2 bases and J by 2 bases, with 22 bases between. The CDR3 runs 18 residues. Per germline, CDR1 MGHRA and CDR2 YSYEKL.

In its sample, this clonotype was seen once. At one of its ends the junction is not consistent with the germline gene, which may arise from a read error. The CDR3 nucleotides are TGTGCCAGTAGCCAGGTACTTAGGCGCACAGATACGCAGTATTTT. It specifies CASSQVLRRTDTQYF. The chain is built from TRBV3-1 and TRBJ2-3; D uncertain. The CDR3 is 15 amino acids. The V gene's germline CDR1 is LGHDT and CDR2 YNNKEL (reference sequence).

The chain employs TRBV6-2 or TRBV6-3 and TRBJ2-3; D possibly matches TRBD1 or TRBD2 (5 bases each). The ends were cut back, 5 bases at V and 11 bases at J, with 14 bases in the middle. The length of the CDR3 is 12 residues. Germline V lookup: CDR1 MNHEY, CDR2 SVGEGT. The CDR3 DNA reads as TGTGCCAGCAGTAACAGGCCGAGGGGGCAGTATTTT. This gives the protein CASSNRPRGQYF.

The chain joins TRBV18 to TRBJ2-5; perhaps TRBD2 as D (6 bases). Germline V gene data show CDR1 as KGHSH and CDR2 as LQKENI. The CDR3 totals 15 residues. V was clipped by 3 bases and J by 5 bases, with 16 bases between them. The CDR3 spells CASSPMGHREETQYF. DNA for the CDR3: TGTGCCAGCTCACCGATGGGGCATCGGGAGGAGACCCAGTACTTC.

In DNA form, the CDR3 reads TGTGCCAGCAGCTTAGGGACATGGGAGCGTGGCTACACCTTC. Residues: CASSLGTWERGYTF. The V call is TRBV7-2, the J call TRBJ1-2; a possible D gene is TRBD1 (5 bases). Germline V gene data show CDR1 as SGHTA and CDR2 as FQGNSA. The CDR3 runs 14 residues. V was cut by 1 base and J by 7 bases, with 13 bases left in between.

The chain carries TRBV11-2 and TRBJ2-7, with D maybe TRBD2 (6 bases). This CDR3 contains 13 residues. CDR1 and CDR2 from the germline V gene are SGHAT and FQNNGV. In DNA form, the CDR3 reads TGTGCCAGCAGCTTAGGGGGACTTTACGAGCCGTACGTC. Translating it yields CASSLGGLYEPYV.

This clonotype was seen more than once but under ten times. The gene calls are TRBV7-3 and TRBJ2-2; no firm D call. Germline V CDR1 and CDR2: SGHTA, FQGTGA. The CDR3 contains 13 residues. V was clipped by 3 bases and J by 6 bases, with 8 bases between them. The CDR3 DNA reads TGTGCCAGCAGCTTCAGGAGCCCCGGGGAGCTGTTTTTT. As protein: CASSFRSPGELFF.

This sequence joins TRBV5-1 and TRBJ2-5, with a possible D match to TRBD2 (6 bases). The V gene's germline CDR1 is SGHRS and CDR2 YFSETQ. CDR3 length: 16 amino acids. Deletions cut 0 bases from V and 2 bases from J, with 14 bases between. The CDR3 DNA reads as TGCGCCAGCAGCTTGGGAGGTAGTAGCGGACAAGAGACCCAGTACTTC. Its protein is CASSLGGSSGQETQYF.

This clonotype came up a few times. The chain uses TRBV7-2 and TRBJ2-5, with D perhaps TRBD2 (5 bases). The V end lost 5 bases, the J end lost 4 bases, and 11 bases lay between the germline ends. Germline-derived CDR1 and CDR2 are SGHTA and FQGNSA. The CDR3 totals 13 residues. This CDR3 is CASSPGSTETQYF. CDR3 in DNA: TGTGCCAGCAGCCCTGGGAGTACAGAGACCCAGTACTTC.

This clonotype was observed a few times. The gene calls are TRBV6-5 and TRBJ2-3, with D hard to call. V was trimmed by 0 bases and J by 0 bases, leaving 10 bases between them. The CDR3 is 16 residues long. CDR1 and CDR2 (germline): MNHEY, SVGAGI. Here the CDR3 DNA reads TGTGCCAGCAGTTACTCGCCCTATCTTAGCACAGATACGCAGTATTTT. Translation: CASSYSPYLSTDTQYF.

This clonotype was seen repeatedly, ten times or more. The chain carries TRBV15 and TRBJ2-6, with D hard to call. V was trimmed by 1 base and J by 3 bases, leaving 13 bases between them. From germline, CDR1 is LNHNV and CDR2 YYDKDF (reference sequence). This CDR3 comprises 17 residues. CDR3 region: CATSRVKKVNGANVLTF. CDR3 coding DNA: TGTGCCACCAGCAGAGTAAAAAAGGTGAATGGGGCCAACGTCCTGACTTTC. The full variable domain, its missing parts supplied by reference TRBV15 and TRBJ2-6, is DAMVIQNPRYQVTQFGKPVTLSCSQTLNHNVMYWYQQKSSQAPKLLFHYYDKDFNNEADTPDNFQSRRPNTSFCFLDIRSPGLGDTAMYLCATSRVKKVNGANVLTFGAGSRLTVL.

The J gene is TRBJ1-6, the V gene TRBV4-3, with 10 bases that match TRBD1. V shed 0 bases, J shed 5 bases, and the junction held 1 base outside the gene matches. This CDR3 has 16 amino acids. Germline V lookup: CDR1 LGHNA, CDR2 YSLEER. As DNA, the CDR3 is TGCGCCAGCAGCCAAGATGGGACAGGGGATAATTCACCCCTCCACTTT. Its protein is CASSQDGTGDNSPLHF.